The next 20 T cell receptor beta chains were all read from a single sample in a study of T cells in Graves' hyperthyroidism and ophthalmopathy. Researchers amplified the TCR beta CDR3 regions from RNA transcripts. When the TCR CDR3 underwent first-round RT-PCR, the HTBI primer set was used. TCRdb itself ran the multiplex PCR reads through MiXCR, one entry per CDR3 protein. The sample yields almost 350,000 distinct CDR3 sequences, over 15% seen once. Sequencing was done on a sample of blood. Receptor source: a woman between 40 and 50 years old with Graves' ophthalmopathy.

The sample holds many counts of this clonotype. V is TRBV29-1 and J is TRBJ1-1, with a weak D call TRBD1 (5 bases). Trimming cost V 7 bases and J 3 bases, with 6 bases left between them. From germline, CDR1 is SQVTM and CDR2 ANQGSEA. CDR3 length: 10 amino acids. In DNA form, the CDR3 reads TGCAGCGCGGGGGACACTGAAGCTTTCTTT. Translation gives CSAGDTEAFF.

This clonotype occurred many times. CDR3: CASSIGSGEETQYF. The CDR3, as DNA: TGTGCCAGCAGCATAGGGTCGGGGGAAGAGACCCAGTACTTC. This chain uses TRBV7-9 with TRBJ2-5; TRBD2 is a possible D gene (6 bases). The CDR3 has 14 amino acids. Germline V gene data show CDR1 as SEHNR and CDR2 as FQNEAQ (reference sequence). V lost 5 bases, J lost 3 bases, and 13 bases lay in between.

This clonotype was picked up many times. This chain connects TRBV6-1 to TRBJ1-1; D unclear. Trimming left V 8 bases short and J 9 bases short, with 4 bases between. Germline values: CDR1 MNHNS, CDR2 SASEGT. The CDR3 contains 8 residues. The CDR3 is CASPKAFF. For the CDR3, the DNA is TGTGCCAGCCCGAAAGCTTTCTTT.

The chain recombines TRBV30 with TRBJ2-7; 7 bases line up with TRBD2. This CDR3 region has 16 residues. CDR1 is GTSNPN, CDR2 SVGIG, per germline (reference sequence). V lost 2 bases and J lost 1; bases outside the gene matches: 11. The CDR3 DNA reads as TGTGCCTGGAGTAAGGGGCGGGGGTCCCCTTCCTACGAGCAGTACTTC. It specifies CAWSKGRGSPSYEQYF.

This clonotype was counted ten times or more. The J gene is TRBJ2-2, the V gene TRBV28; perhaps TRBD1 as D (6 bases). Between the trimmed V and J ends, which lost 3 bases and 7 bases, there was a span of 12 bases. This CDR3 comprises 14 residues. Germline V gene lookup returns CDR1 MDHEN and CDR2 SYDVKM. The CDR3 DNA follows: TGTGCCAGCAGTTTCACAGGGAACGGCGGGGAGCTGTTTTTT. This gives the protein CASSFTGNGGELFF.

A word on this clonotype: It is likely a read error, because the conserved phenylalanine at the end of the CDR3 is missing. This chain uses TRBV27 with TRBJ1-5; possibly TRBD1 for D (6 bases). The length of the CDR3 is 13 residues. Trimming stripped 6 bases from V and 5 bases from J, with 11 bases between. Looked up from germline, CDR1 is MNHEY and CDR2 is SMNVEV (reference sequence). This CDR3 reads CASSHRVDQPQHL. CDR3 bases: TGTGCCAGCAGCCACAGGGTTGATCAGCCCCAGCATCTT.

This clonotype was recorded at least ten times. CDR3 nucleotide sequence: TGTGCCAGCAGTCCCCAGGACCGAGCCTACGAGCAGTACTTC. This sequence encodes CASSPQDRAYEQYF. This chain links TRBV28 with TRBJ2-7, with D unclear. With 5 bases removed from V and 2 bases from J, the gap between germline ends came to 13 bases. This CDR3 spans 14 amino acids. Germline loops: CDR1 MDHEN, CDR2 SYDVKM.

The chain carries TRBV12-3 or TRBV12-4 and TRBJ1-6; no definite D call. Trimming shortened V by 5 bases and J by 8 bases, and 10 bases separated the two germline ends. The CDR3 loop spans 13 amino acids. CDR3 sequence: CASSPTNYSPLHF. The CDR3 coding sequence is TGTGCCAGCAGTCCCACAAACTATTCACCCCTCCACTTT.

This clonotype was seen at least ten times. The rearrangement uses TRBV30 and TRBJ1-5; no clear D gene. Deletions cut 2 bases from V and 1 base from J, with 12 bases between. The CDR3 sequence is 15 residues long. Germline loops: CDR1 GTSNPN, CDR2 SVGIG (reference sequence). CDR3: CAWSRIKTSNQPQHF. CDR3 sequence (DNA): TGTGCCTGGAGTCGTATTAAGACAAGCAATCAGCCCCAGCATTTT. Filled out from reference TRBV30 and TRBJ1-5, the complete variable domain reads SQTIHQWPATLVQPVGSPLSLECTVEGTSNPNLYWYRQAAGRGLQLLFYSVGIGQISSEVPQNLSASRPQDRQFILSSKKLLLSDSGFYLCAWSRIKTSNQPQHFGDGTRLSIL.

This clonotype was observed at least ten times. V gene TRBV6-1 combines with J gene TRBJ2-7, with 14 bases identical to TRBD2. The J segment lost 6 bases and the V segment lost 8 bases, leaving 9 bases of the junction unmatched. The germline V gene encodes CDR1 MNHNS and CDR2 SASEGT. The CDR3 contains 15 residues. The CDR3 DNA reads TGTGCCAGCTCCACCCCCGGACTAGCGGGAGGCGAGCAGTACTTC. This encodes CASSTPGLAGGEQYF.

This clonotype was seen ten or more times. The J gene is TRBJ2-7, the V gene TRBV10-3; D is unresolved. The CDR3 is made up of 13 amino acids. Germline V gene sequence: CDR1 ENHRY, CDR2 SYGVKD. V lost 2 bases to trimming and J lost 4 bases, with 9 bases between them. CDR3 DNA: TGTGCCATCAGTGAGCGGGCCCCTTACGAGCAGTACTTC. This encodes CAISERAPYEQYF.

This clonotype was observed many times. V usage is TRBV19 and J usage is TRBJ1-1, with 7 bases lining up with TRBD1. CDR1 is LNHDA and CDR2 is SQIVND in the germline V gene (reference sequence). CDR3 length: 16 amino acids. The V and J ends lost 1 base and 1 base, in that order; junction bases with no gene match: 6. CDR3 in DNA: TGTGCCAGTAGTATAGCGGTTGGACAGGCGAACACTGAAGCTTTCTTT. Its translation is CASSIAVGQANTEAFF.

This clonotype has a handful of counts. V gene TRBV18 combines with J gene TRBJ2-7; D might be TRBD1 or TRBD2, each matching 5 bases. The CDR3 loop spans 15 amino acids. Germline V gene sequence: CDR1 KGHSH, CDR2 LQKENI. V shed 2 bases and J shed 0 bases, with 11 bases lying between them. The CDR3 coding sequence is TGTGCCAGCTCACCAAAGGGGACGAGCTCCTACGAGCAGTACTTC. Protein: CASSPKGTSSYEQYF.

Ten or more counts support this clonotype. The V call is TRBV12-3 or TRBV12-4, the J call TRBJ2-7; 7 nucleotides align to TRBD2. The CDR3 is 14 amino acids. The junction had 2 bases not matched to a gene; V was cut back by 3 bases and J by 0 bases. Here the CDR3 reads CASSLSGTSYEQYF. Written as DNA, the CDR3 is TGTGCCAGCAGTTTGAGCGGGACCTCCTACGAGCAGTACTTC.

There are many counts of this clonotype. The chain joins TRBV3-1 to TRBJ1-1; D remains unclear. CDR3 size: 14 residues. The V end lost 0 bases, the J end lost 4 bases, and 9 bases lay between the germline ends. Germline CDR1 LGHDT, CDR2 YNNKEL (reference sequence). The CDR3 protein is CASSQEDGSTEAFF. The DNA for the CDR3 is TGTGCCAGCAGCCAAGAGGATGGAAGCACTGAAGCTTTCTTT.

Many counts were recorded for this clonotype. The rearrangement joins TRBV28 to TRBJ1-1, with D hard to call. This CDR3 has 14 residues. CDR1 MDHEN and CDR2 SYDVKM come from the germline V gene. V was cut by 2 bases and J by 1 base, with 8 bases left in between. As DNA, the CDR3 is TGTGCCAGCAGTTTAGGCCGGCCGAACACTGAAGCTTTCTTT. This encodes CASSLGRPNTEAFF.

This chain connects TRBV28 to TRBJ2-5; D may be TRBD1 (8 bases). The germline V and J ends were trimmed by 4 bases and 4 bases, with 16 bases remaining between them. The CDR3 runs 15 residues. Germline V CDR1 and CDR2: MDHEN, SYDVKM. The CDR3 here is CASSSQGEGAETQYF. CDR3 bases: TGTGCCAGCAGTTCACAGGGGGAGGGGGCAGAGACCCAGTACTTC.

As concerns this clonotype: A clone one base away is much larger, so this may be a read error. The conserved phenylalanine or tryptophan normally closing the CDR3 is absent here, so this likely arose from a read error. The DNA is omitted, as the CDR3 cannot be located on it reliably, and the CDR3 follows TCRdb's listing. V usage is TRBV29-1 and J usage is TRBJ2-7. The CDR3 sequence runs 12 residues, both termini included. From germline, CDR1 is SQVTM and CDR2 ANQGSEA. The CDR3 region is CSVVGSAYERYI.

This clonotype has a count of ten or more. The chain links TRBV12-3 or TRBV12-4 to TRBJ1-6; the D gene is possibly TRBD1 (5 bases). The CDR3 contains 14 residues. Trimming removed 4 bases from V and 7 bases from J, with 11 bases in between. The CDR3 nucleotides read TGTGCCAGCAGTTCCGGACAAGGCAATTCACCCCTCCACTTT. Translated: CASSSGQGNSPLHF.

This clonotype was detected many times. The V gene is TRBV25-1, the J gene TRBJ1-2; possibly TRBD1 for D (5 bases). Germline V gene data show CDR1 as MGHDK and CDR2 as SYGVNS. This CDR3 comprises 16 residues. Trimming stripped 8 bases from V and 7 bases from J, with 26 bases between. The CDR3 region is CASLNSRGQGDSGYTF. The CDR3 DNA reads TGTGCCAGCCTCAACTCTAGGGGCCAGGGAGATAGTGGCTACACCTTC.